This T cell receptor beta chain is drawn from a study of cytomegalovirus exposure and HLA in healthy donors. The CDR3 is 15 residues long. Germline CDR1 and CDR2: MNHEY and SMNVEV (reference sequence). Trimming removed 0 bases from V and 5 bases from J; junction bases left unmatched: 2. The assay was immunoSEQ multiplex PCR, and TCRdb's table has in-frame clones only and misses some. In the table there are under 140,000 clones, approximately 89% of which are singletons. This chain connects TRBV27 to TRBJ2-1; 9 bases map to TRBD2. The source is a woman under 30 in good health and CMV-seronegative. The sample consisted of PBMCs. The DNA for the CDR3 is TGTGCCAGCAGTTTATCGACTAGCGGCCACAATGAGCAGTTCTTC. This gives the protein CASSLSTSGHNEQFF.